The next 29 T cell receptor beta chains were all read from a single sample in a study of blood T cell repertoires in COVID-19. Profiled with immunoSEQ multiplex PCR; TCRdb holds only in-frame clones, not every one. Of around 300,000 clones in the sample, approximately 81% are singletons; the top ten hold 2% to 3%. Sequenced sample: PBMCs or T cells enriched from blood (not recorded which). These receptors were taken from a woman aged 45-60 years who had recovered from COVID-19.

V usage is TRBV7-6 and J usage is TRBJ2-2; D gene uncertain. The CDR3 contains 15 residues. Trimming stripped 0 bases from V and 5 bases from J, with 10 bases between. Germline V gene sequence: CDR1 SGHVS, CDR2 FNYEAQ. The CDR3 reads CASSLADSGTGELFF. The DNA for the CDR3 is TGTGCCAGCAGCTTAGCAGATTCCGGGACCGGGGAGCTGTTTTTT.

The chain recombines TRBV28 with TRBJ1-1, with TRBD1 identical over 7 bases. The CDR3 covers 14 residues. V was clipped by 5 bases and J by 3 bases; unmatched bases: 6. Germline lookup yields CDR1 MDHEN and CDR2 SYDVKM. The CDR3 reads CASSLQTGHTEAFF. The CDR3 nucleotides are TGTGCCAGCAGTCTCCAGACAGGGCACACTGAAGCTTTCTTT.

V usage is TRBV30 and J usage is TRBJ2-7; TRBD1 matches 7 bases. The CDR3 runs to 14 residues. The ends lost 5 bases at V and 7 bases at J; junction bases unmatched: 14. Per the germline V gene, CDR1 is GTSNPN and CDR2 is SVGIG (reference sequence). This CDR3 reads CAWGTGTALGEQYF. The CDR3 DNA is TGTGCCTGGGGGACCGGGACAGCCCTTGGGGAGCAGTACTTC.

The CDR3 spells CASSEVGLAGAYEQYF. CDR3 bases: TGTGCCAGCAGTGAAGTGGGGCTAGCGGGCGCCTACGAGCAGTACTTC. The chain recombines TRBV2 with TRBJ2-7, with TRBD2 matching 8 bases. V dropped 1 base and J dropped 2; count of bases not matched to a gene: 7. This CDR3 comprises 16 residues. CDR1 and CDR2 from the germline V gene are SNHLY and FYNNEI.

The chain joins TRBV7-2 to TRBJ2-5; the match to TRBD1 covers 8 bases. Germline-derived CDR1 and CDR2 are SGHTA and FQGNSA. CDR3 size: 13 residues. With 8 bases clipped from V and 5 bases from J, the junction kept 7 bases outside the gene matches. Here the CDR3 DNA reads TGTGCCAGCGGACGGACAGGGATTGAGACCCAGTACTTC. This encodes CASGRTGIETQYF.

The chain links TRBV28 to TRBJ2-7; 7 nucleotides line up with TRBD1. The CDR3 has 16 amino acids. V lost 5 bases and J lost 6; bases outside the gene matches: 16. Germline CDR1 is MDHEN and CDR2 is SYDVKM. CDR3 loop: CASSPWTGALSGEQYF. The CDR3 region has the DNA TGTGCCAGCAGTCCCTGGACAGGCGCCCTTAGTGGCGAGCAGTACTTC.

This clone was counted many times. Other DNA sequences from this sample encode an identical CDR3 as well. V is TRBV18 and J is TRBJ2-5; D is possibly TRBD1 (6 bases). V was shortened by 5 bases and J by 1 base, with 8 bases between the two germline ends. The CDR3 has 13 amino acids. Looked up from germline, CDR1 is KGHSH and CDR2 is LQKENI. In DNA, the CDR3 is TGTGCCAGCTCAAGGACAGCCCAAGAGACCCAGTACTTC. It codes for CASSRTAQETQYF.

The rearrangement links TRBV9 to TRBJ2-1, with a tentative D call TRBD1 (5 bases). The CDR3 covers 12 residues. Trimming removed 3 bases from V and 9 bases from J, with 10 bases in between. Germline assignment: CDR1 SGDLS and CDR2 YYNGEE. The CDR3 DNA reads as TGTGCCAGCAGCGAGGGGCATGGTGAGCAGTTCTTC. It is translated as CASSEGHGEQFF.

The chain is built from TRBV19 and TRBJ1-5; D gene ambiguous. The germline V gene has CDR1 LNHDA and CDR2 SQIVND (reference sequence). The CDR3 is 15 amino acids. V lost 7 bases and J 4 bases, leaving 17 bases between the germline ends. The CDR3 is CASTSFGGPNQPQHF. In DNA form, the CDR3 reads TGTGCCAGTACCTCCTTCGGCGGGCCTAATCAGCCCCAGCATTTT.

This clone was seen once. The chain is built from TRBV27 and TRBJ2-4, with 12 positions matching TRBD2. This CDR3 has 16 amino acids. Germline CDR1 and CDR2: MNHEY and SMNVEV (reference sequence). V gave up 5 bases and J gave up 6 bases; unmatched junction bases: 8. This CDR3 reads CASSPLAGGRGNIQYF. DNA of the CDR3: TGTGCCAGCAGTCCGCTAGCGGGGGGGCGTGGAAACATTCAGTACTTC.

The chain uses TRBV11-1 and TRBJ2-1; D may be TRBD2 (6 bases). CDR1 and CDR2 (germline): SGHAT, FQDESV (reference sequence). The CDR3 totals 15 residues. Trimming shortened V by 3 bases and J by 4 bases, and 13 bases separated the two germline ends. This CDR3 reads CASSFSSGPYNEQFF. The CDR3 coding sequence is TGTGCCAGCAGCTTTAGTAGCGGTCCTTACAATGAGCAGTTCTTC.

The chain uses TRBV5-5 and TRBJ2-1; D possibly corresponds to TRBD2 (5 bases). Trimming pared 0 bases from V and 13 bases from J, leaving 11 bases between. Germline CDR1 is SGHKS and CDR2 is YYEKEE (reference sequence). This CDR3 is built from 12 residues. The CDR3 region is CASSLARGDQFF. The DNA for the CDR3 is TGTGCCAGCAGCTTGGCCCGGGGAGATCAGTTCTTC.

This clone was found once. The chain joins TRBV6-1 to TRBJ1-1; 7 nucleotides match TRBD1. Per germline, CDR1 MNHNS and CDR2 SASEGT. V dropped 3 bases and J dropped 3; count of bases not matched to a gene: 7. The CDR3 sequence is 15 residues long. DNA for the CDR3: TGTGCCAGCAGTGAGCAGACAGGGTTCGACACTGAAGCTTTCTTT. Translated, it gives CASSEQTGFDTEAFF.

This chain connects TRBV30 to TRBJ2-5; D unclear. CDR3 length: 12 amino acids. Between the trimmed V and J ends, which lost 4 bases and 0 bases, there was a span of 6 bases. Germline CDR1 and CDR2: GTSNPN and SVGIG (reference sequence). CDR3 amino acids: CAWTADQETQYF. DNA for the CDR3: TGTGCCTGGACGGCGGACCAAGAGACCCAGTACTTC.

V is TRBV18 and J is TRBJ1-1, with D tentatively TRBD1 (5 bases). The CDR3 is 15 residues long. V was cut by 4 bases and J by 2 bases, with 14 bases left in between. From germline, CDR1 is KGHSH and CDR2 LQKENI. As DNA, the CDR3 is TGTGCCAGCTCACTAGACAGTAGTTTAAACACTGAAGCTTTCTTT. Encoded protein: CASSLDSSLNTEAFF.

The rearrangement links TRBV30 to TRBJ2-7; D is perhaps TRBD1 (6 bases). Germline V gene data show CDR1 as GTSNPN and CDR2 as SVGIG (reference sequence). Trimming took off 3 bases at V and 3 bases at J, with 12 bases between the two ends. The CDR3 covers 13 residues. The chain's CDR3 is CAWSIYRDYEQYF. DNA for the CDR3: TGTGCCTGGAGCATATACAGGGACTACGAGCAGTACTTC.

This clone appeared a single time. The CDR3 reads CASSQGDGTGFF. The CDR3 coding sequence is TGTGCCAGCAGCCAAGGAGACGGGACAGGGTTTTTT. This rearrangement joins TRBV3-1 (or the pseudogene TRBV3-2) to TRBJ1-4, with 8 nucleotides matching TRBD1. Unmatched junction bases numbered 5, after V lost 1 base and J lost 16 bases. Germline values: CDR1 LGHDT, CDR2 YNNKEL (reference sequence). The CDR3 covers 12 residues.

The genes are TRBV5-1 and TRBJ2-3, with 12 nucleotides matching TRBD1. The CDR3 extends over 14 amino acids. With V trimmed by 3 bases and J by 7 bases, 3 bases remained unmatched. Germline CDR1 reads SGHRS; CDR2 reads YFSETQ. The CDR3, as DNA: TGCGCCAGCAGCTGGGACAGGGGGCTAAATACGCAGTATTTT. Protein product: CASSWDRGLNTQYF.

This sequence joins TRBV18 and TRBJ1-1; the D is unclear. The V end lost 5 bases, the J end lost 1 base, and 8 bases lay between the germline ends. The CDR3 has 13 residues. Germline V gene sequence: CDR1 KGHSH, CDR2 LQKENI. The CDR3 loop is CASSNTENTEAFF. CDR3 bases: TGTGCCAGCTCAAATACAGAGAACACTGAAGCTTTCTTT. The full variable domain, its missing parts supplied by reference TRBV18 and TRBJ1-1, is NAGVMQNPRHLVRRRGQEARLRCSPMKGHSHVYWYRQLPEEGLKFMVYLQKENIIDESGMPKERFSAEFPKEGPSILRIQQVVRGDSAAYFCASSNTENTEAFFGQGTRLTVV.

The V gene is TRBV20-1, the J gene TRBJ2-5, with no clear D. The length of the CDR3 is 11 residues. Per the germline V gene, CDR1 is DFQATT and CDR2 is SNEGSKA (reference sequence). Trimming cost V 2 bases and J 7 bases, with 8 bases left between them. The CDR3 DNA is TGCAGTGCTAGATCCCATGTGACCCAGTACTTC. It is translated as CSARSHVTQYF.

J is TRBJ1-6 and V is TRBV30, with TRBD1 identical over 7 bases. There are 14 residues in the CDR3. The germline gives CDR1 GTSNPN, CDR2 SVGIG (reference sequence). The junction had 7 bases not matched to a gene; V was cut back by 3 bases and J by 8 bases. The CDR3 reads CAWSGQVKDSPLHF. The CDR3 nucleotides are TGTGCCTGGAGCGGACAGGTAAAGGATTCACCCCTCCACTTT.

The CDR3 spells CASSWGTGGLYEQYF. CDR3 DNA: TGCGCCAGCAGCTGGGGGACAGGGGGCCTCTACGAGCAGTACTTC. The chain combines TRBV5-1 with TRBJ2-7, with 12 bases matching TRBD1. This CDR3 contains 15 residues. V was clipped by 3 bases and J by 3 bases; unmatched bases: 4. Germline loops: CDR1 SGHRS, CDR2 YFSETQ.

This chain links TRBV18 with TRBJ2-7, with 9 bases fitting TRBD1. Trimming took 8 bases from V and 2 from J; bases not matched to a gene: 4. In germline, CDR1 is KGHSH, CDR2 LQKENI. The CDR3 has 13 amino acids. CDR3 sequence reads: CASGQGLAYEQYF. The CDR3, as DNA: TGTGCCAGCGGACAGGGGTTGGCCTACGAGCAGTACTTC.

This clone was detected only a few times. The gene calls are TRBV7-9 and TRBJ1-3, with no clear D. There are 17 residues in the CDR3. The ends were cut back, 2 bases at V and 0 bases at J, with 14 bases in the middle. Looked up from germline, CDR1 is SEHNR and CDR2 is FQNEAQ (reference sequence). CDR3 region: CASSLRQEAPSGNTIYF. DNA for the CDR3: TGTGCCAGCAGCTTACGGCAGGAGGCTCCCTCTGGAAACACCATATATTTT.

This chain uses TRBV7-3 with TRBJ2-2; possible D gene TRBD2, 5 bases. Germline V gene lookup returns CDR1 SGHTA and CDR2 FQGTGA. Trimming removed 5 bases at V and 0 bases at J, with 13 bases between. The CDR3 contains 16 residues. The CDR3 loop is CASSDGPDSNTGELFF. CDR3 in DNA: TGTGCCAGCAGCGACGGACCGGACTCGAACACCGGGGAGCTGTTTTTT.

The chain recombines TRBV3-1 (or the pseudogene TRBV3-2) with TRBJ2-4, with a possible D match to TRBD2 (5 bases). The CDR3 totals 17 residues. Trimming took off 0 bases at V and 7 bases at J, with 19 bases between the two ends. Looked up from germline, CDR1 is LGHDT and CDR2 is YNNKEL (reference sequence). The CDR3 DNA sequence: TGTGCCAGCAGCCAAGAATTAGCGCTAGCAGTTTCGAACATTCAGTACTTC. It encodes CASSQELALAVSNIQYF.

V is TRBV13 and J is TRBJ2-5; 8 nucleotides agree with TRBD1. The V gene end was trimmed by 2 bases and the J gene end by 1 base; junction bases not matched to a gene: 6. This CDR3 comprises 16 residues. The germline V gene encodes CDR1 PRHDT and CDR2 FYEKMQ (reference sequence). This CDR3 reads CASSLRTGWGQETQYF. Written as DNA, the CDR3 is TGTGCCAGCAGCTTAAGGACAGGGTGGGGCCAAGAGACCCAGTACTTC.

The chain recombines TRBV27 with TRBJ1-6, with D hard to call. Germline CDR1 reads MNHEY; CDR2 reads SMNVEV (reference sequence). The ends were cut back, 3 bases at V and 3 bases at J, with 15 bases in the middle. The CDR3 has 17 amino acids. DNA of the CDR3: TGTGCCAGCAGTTTTGAGCACAGCTCTCTCTATAATTCACCCCTCCACTTT. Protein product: CASSFEHSSLYNSPLHF.

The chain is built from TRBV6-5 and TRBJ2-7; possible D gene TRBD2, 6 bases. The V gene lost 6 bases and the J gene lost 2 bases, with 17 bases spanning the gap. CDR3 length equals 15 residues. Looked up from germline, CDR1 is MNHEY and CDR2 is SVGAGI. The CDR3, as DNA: TGTGCCAGCAGAGTTCCGGGACTCCGCACCTACGAGCAGTACTTC. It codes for CASRVPGLRTYEQYF.